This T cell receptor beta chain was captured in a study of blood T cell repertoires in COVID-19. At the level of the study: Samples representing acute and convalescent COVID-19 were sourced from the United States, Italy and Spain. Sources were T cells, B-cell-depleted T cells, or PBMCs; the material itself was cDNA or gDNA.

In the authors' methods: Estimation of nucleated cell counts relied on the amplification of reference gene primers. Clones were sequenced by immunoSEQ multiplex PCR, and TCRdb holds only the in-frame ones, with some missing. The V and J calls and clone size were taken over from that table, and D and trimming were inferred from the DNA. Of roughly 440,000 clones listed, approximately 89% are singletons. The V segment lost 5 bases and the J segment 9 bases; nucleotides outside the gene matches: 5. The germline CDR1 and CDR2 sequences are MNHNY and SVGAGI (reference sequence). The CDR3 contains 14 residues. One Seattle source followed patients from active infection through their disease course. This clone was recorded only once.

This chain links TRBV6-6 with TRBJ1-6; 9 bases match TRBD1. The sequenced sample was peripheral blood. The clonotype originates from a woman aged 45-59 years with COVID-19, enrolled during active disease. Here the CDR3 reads CASSGDRAFSPLHF. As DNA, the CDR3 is TGTGCCAGCAGTGGGGACAGGGCATTTTCACCCCTCCACTTT.